This record looks at one T cell receptor beta chain sequence and its context. Antigen specificity is unknown. This sample's TCRbeta library carried unique molecular identifier barcodes. TCRdb reanalysed the PCR reads using MiXCR and keeps one entry per CDR3 protein. This sample carries some 450,000 distinct CDR3 sequences, about 40% of them seen once, and the ten largest clones take 25% to 30%. These data originate in a study of T-cell reconstitution after alpha-beta-depleted transplantation in children. Study-wide findings and caveats: There were some patients whose high TCRbeta diversity at day 60 came from surviving recipient T cells and thymic progenitors. One year after transplant, T-cell counts and diversity came mostly from newly produced T cells. The origin of alpha-beta T cells about two months after transplant was reportedly several hundred expanded graft clones.

This CDR3 is built from 12 residues. The germline V and J ends were trimmed by 4 bases and 6 bases, with 11 bases remaining between them. Germline CDR1 is SQVTM and CDR2 is ANQGSEA. J is TRBJ2-3 and V is TRBV29-1, with a possible D match to TRBD2 (5 bases). Sequencing used PBMCs, obtained before TCRalphabeta/CD19-depleted stem cell transplant. The receptor comes from a girl under 10 years old with aplastic anemia, due to receive a stem cell transplant. The CDR3 DNA reads as TGCAGCGTTGCCCTAGCATTCGATACGCAGTATTTT. Translation: CSVALAFDTQYF.